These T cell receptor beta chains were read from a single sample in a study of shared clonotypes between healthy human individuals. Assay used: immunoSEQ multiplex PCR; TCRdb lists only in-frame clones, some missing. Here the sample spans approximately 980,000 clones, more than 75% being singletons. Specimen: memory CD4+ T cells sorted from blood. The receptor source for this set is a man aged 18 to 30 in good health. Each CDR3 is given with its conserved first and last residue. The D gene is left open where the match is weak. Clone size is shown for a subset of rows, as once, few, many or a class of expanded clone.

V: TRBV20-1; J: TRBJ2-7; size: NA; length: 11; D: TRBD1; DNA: TGCAGTGCTGGGGACAGATACGAGCAGTACTTC; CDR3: CSAGDRYEQYF
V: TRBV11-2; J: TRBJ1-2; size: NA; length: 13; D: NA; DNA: TGTGCCAGCAGCGAGACACGGGCTGGGGGCTACACCTTC; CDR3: CASSETRAGGYTF
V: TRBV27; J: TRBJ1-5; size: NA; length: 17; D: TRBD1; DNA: TGTGCCAGCAGTTTATCTCGGACAGGTTCGGGCAATCAGCCCCAGCATTTT; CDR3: CASSLSRTGSGNQPQHF
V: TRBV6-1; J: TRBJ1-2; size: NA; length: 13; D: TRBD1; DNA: TGTGCCAGCCGGACAGGCGAAAACTATGGCTACACCTTC; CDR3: CASRTGENYGYTF
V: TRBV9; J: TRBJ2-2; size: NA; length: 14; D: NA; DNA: TGTGCCAGCAGCAGTCGGGTGGACACCGGGGAGCTGTTTTTT; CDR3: CASSSRVDTGELFF
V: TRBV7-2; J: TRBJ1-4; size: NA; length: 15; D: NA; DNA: TGTGCCAGCAGCTTAGCGGGGGGAACTAATGAAAAACTGTTTTTT; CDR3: CASSLAGGTNEKLFF
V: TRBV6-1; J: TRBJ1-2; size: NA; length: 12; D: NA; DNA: TGTGCCAGCAGTTGGCAGGGAGGAGGCTACACCTTC; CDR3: CASSWQGGGYTF
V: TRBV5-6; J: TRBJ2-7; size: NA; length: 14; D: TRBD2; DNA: TGTGCCAGCAGCTTGGTGACTAGCTTCCCCGAGCAGTACTTC; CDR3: CASSLVTSFPEQYF
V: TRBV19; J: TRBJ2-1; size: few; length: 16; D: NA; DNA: TGTGCCAGTAGTATAGGGGGGACTCCGAACTACAATGAGCAGTTCTTC; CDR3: CASSIGGTPNYNEQFF
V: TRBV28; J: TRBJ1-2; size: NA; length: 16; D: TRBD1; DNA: TGTGCCAGCAGTTCCACAGCCGGGACAGGCCATTATGGCTACACCTTC; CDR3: CASSSTAGTGHYGYTF
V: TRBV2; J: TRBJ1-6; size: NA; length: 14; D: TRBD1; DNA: TGTGCCAGCAGCTTCACAGGGGGGAGGTCACCCCTCCACTTT; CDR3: CASSFTGGRSPLHF
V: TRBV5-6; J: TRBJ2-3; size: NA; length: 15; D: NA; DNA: TGTGCCAGCAGCTTCGGTACCGGAGACACAGATACGCAGTATTTT; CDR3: CASSFGTGDTDTQYF
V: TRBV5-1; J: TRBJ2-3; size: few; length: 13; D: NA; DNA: TGCGCCAGCAGTCCAGGGAACACAGATACGCAGTATTTT; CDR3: CASSPGNTDTQYF
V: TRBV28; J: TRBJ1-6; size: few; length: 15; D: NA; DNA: TGTGCCAGCAGTTTTGGCGCAGCCTTTGATTCACCCCTCCACTTT; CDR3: CASSFGAAFDSPLHF
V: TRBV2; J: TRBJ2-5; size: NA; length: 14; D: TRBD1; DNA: TGTGCCAGCAGGGCGGACAGGGTCAAGGAGACCCAGTACTTC; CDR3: CASRADRVKETQYF
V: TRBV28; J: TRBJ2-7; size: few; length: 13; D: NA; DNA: TGTGCCAGCGGGGGCAGATCCGCGATCGGGCAGTACTTC; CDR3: CASGGRSAIGQYF
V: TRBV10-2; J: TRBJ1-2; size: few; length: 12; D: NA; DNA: TGCGCCAGCAGTGAGGCCAACTATGGCTACACCTTC; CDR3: CASSEANYGYTF
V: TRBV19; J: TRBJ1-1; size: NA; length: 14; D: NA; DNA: TGTGCCAGTAGTATAGTTAGGGGAGGCACTGAAGCTTTCTTT; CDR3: CASSIVRGGTEAFF
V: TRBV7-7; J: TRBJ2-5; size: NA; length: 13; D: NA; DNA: TGTGCTAGCAGCCCCGGAGGACGGGAGACCCAGTACTTC; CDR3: CASSPGGRETQYF
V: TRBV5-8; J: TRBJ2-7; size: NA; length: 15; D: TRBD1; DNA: TGTGCCAGCAGCTTCGTAGGGACAGTTCTCTACGAGCAGTACTTC; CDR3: CASSFVGTVLYEQYF
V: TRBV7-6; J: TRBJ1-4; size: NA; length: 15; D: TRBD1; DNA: TGTGCCAGCAGCTTGTTTACAGGGGCTAATGAAAAACTGTTTTTT; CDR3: CASSLFTGANEKLFF
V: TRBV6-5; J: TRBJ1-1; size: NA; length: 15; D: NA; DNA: TGTGCCAGCAGTTCCTTTTCGCGGGGGGCCTTTGAAGCTTTCTTT; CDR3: CASSSFSRGAFEAFF
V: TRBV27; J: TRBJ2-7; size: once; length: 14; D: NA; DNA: TGTGCCAGCCGGTTAAGGGTGGCTACCTACGAGCAGTACTTC; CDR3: CASRLRVATYEQYF
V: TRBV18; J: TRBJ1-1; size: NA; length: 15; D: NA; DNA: TGTGCCAGCTCACGGGAAATAGACCGCAACACTGAAGCTTTCTTT; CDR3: CASSREIDRNTEAFF
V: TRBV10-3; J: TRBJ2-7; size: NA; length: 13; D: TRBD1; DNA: TGTGCCATCACCCAGGACAGGGGAGGCGAGCAGTACTTC; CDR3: CAITQDRGGEQYF
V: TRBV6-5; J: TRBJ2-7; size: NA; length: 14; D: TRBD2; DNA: TGTGCCAGCAGTTACCAGCGGGAGGCCTACGAGCAGTACTTC; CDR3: CASSYQREAYEQYF
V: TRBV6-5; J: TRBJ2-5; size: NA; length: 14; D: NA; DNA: TGTGCCAGCAGTTACGCAGGGGGGTCGGAGACCCAGTACTTC; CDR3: CASSYAGGSETQYF
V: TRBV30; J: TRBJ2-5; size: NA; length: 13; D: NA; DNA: TGTGCCTGGTCCGGAGGCGGTCAAGAGACCCAGTACTTC; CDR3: CAWSGGGQETQYF
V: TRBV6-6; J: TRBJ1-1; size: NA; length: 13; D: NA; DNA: TGTGCCAGCAGTTACTCCGTGAACACTGAAGCTTTCTTT; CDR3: CASSYSVNTEAFF